A single sample is the source of the 14 T cell receptor beta chains below, sequenced in a study of radiotherapy plus CTLA-4 blockade in lung cancer. Measured with immunoSEQ multiplex PCR; TCRdb has only the in-frame clones, and not every one. The table lists tens of thousands of clones, about three quarters of them singletons. The specimen was peripheral blood, collected from a patient treated with radiotherapy plus ipilimumab. The receptor source for this set is a human donor with non-small cell lung cancer whose response to radiotherapy plus ipilimumab could not be evaluated.

The chain has TRBV5-1 and TRBJ1-1; no clear D gene. CDR1 is SGHRS, CDR2 YFSETQ, per germline. Trimming shortened V by 0 bases and J by 2 bases, and 14 bases separated the two germline ends. This CDR3 spans 16 amino acids. The CDR3 DNA reads as TGCGCCAGCAGCTTGGCCGTTGGCGGGGTAAACACTGAAGCTTTCTTT. Protein sequence: CASSLAVGGVNTEAFF.

V is TRBV6-5 and J is TRBJ2-3; weak D call: TRBD2 (6 bases). Per germline, CDR1 MNHEY and CDR2 SVGAGI. V was clipped by 0 bases and J by 0 bases, with 10 bases between them. This CDR3 is built from 16 residues. The CDR3 loop is CASSYSGGTSTDTQYF. CDR3 coding DNA: TGTGCCAGCAGTTACTCGGGCGGGACTAGCACAGATACGCAGTATTTT.

This clone was picked up a small number of times. This chain connects TRBV7-2 to TRBJ1-1; D is unclear. V shed 2 bases and J shed 1 base, with 8 bases lying between them. Germline loops: CDR1 SGHTA, CDR2 FQGNSA. This CDR3 is built from 14 residues. The CDR3 nucleotides read TGTGCCAGCAGCTTAATGACTGCGAACACTGAAGCTTTCTTT. Encoded protein: CASSLMTANTEAFF.

This rearrangement joins TRBV19 to TRBJ2-7; D is possibly TRBD2 (6 bases). The CDR3 sequence is 13 residues long. V was pared by 8 bases and J by 5 bases, with 16 bases between. The germline V gene has CDR1 LNHDA and CDR2 SQIVND (reference sequence). The CDR3 DNA reads as TGTGCCAGTGGGTGGGACTCCGGGGACGAGCAGTACTTC. Encoded protein: CASGWDSGDEQYF.

The chain combines TRBV7-9 with TRBJ1-2, with TRBD1 matching over 7 bases. The CDR3 extends over 15 amino acids. In germline, CDR1 is SEHNR, CDR2 FQNEAQ (reference sequence). With 8 bases clipped from V and 8 bases from J, the junction kept 17 bases outside the gene matches. The CDR3 here is CASLGRQGGARGYTF. CDR3 bases: TGTGCCAGCCTTGGGCGGCAGGGGGGCGCGCGGGGCTACACCTTC.

This clone is a singleton in its sample. The chain recombines TRBV5-4 with TRBJ2-5; 11 positions match TRBD1. The V and J ends lost 4 bases and 4 bases, in that order; junction bases with no gene match: 6. The germline gives CDR1 SGHNT, CDR2 YYREEE (reference sequence). This CDR3 comprises 15 residues. CDR3 sequence reads: CASSSGQGARETQYF. DNA for the CDR3: TGTGCCAGCAGCAGTGGACAGGGGGCAAGAGAGACCCAGTACTTC.

The chain couples TRBV5-1 to TRBJ1-1; no clear D. The ends were cut back, 0 bases at V and 1 base at J, with 13 bases in the middle. CDR3 length: 16 residues. The germline CDR1 and CDR2 sequences are SGHRS and YFSETQ. This CDR3 reads CASSLAGVGRNTEAFF. DNA of the CDR3: TGCGCCAGCAGCTTGGCCGGGGTGGGAAGGAACACTGAAGCTTTCTTT.

This clone was recorded a few times. DNA for the CDR3: TGTGCCAGCAGTTTAGGGACAGGGGTGAGCGAGCAGTACTTC. This translates into CASSLGTGVSEQYF. The V call is TRBV27, the J call TRBJ2-7, with 10 bases that match TRBD1. V lost 2 bases to trimming and J lost 6 bases; unmatched junction nucleotides: 4. The CDR3 covers 14 residues. Germline V gene sequence: CDR1 MNHEY, CDR2 SMNVEV (reference sequence).

The chain is built from TRBV28 and TRBJ2-1, with D perhaps matching TRBD1 (6 bases). Deletions cut 6 bases from V and 4 bases from J, with 13 bases between. CDR1 MDHEN and CDR2 SYDVKM come from the germline V gene. CDR3 size: 14 residues. The CDR3 reads CASRPGHLYNEQFF. The CDR3 region has the DNA TGTGCCAGCAGGCCGGGACACCTATACAATGAGCAGTTCTTC.

The rearrangement uses TRBV28 and TRBJ2-7; TRBD2 agrees at 12 bases. The germline V gene has CDR1 MDHEN and CDR2 SYDVKM. The CDR3 totals 15 residues. J was trimmed by 1 base and V by 6 bases; bases with no gene match: 4. The CDR3 coding sequence is TGTGCCAGCAGGCCAACTAGCGGGGGGTCCTACGAGCAGTACTTC. Translating it yields CASRPTSGGSYEQYF.

The chain couples TRBV4-2 to TRBJ2-7; TRBD1 might be the D (5 bases). V gave up 4 bases and J gave up 5 bases, with 15 bases separating them. The germline CDR1 and CDR2 sequences are LGHNA and YNFKEQ. The CDR3 spans 14 residues. CDR3 coding DNA: TGTGCCAGCAGCCCACTTGAGGACAACCACGAGCAGTACTTC. This sequence encodes CASSPLEDNHEQYF.

The J gene is TRBJ1-1, the V gene TRBV7-3, with D hard to call. The V gene lost 5 bases and the J gene lost 5 bases, with 12 bases spanning the gap. The CDR3 totals 13 residues. The germline CDR1 and CDR2 sequences are SGHTA and FQGTGA. CDR3 protein: CASSLLRSTEAFF. The CDR3 nucleotides read TGTGCCAGCAGCCTCCTCAGAAGTACTGAAGCTTTCTTT.

This clone was detected a few times. The genes are TRBV19 and TRBJ1-5; D is unresolved. This CDR3 contains 16 residues. V dropped 1 base and J dropped 0 bases, with 10 bases sitting between them. Germline lookup yields CDR1 LNHDA and CDR2 SQIVND (reference sequence). The CDR3 protein is CASSIVATDSNQPQHF. DNA for the CDR3: TGTGCCAGTAGTATAGTAGCCACCGATAGCAATCAGCCCCAGCATTTT.

This chain connects TRBV2 to TRBJ2-1, with D perhaps TRBD1 (6 bases). V gave up 6 bases and J gave up 7 bases, with 22 bases separating them. This CDR3 has 16 residues. Germline CDR1 and CDR2: SNHLY and FYNNEI. The CDR3 nucleotides are TGTGCCAGCAGCGACCTGGGGGCGGGCAGGCAAAATGAGCAGTTCTTC. Protein product: CASSDLGAGRQNEQFF. Based on the CDR3 plus reference TRBV2 and TRBJ2-1, the full variable domain is EPEVTQTPSHQVTQMGQEVILRCVPISNHLYFYWYRQILGQKVEFLVSFYNNEISEKSEIFDDQFSVERPDGSNFTLKIRSTKLEDSAMYFCASSDLGAGRQNEQFFGPGTRLTVL.